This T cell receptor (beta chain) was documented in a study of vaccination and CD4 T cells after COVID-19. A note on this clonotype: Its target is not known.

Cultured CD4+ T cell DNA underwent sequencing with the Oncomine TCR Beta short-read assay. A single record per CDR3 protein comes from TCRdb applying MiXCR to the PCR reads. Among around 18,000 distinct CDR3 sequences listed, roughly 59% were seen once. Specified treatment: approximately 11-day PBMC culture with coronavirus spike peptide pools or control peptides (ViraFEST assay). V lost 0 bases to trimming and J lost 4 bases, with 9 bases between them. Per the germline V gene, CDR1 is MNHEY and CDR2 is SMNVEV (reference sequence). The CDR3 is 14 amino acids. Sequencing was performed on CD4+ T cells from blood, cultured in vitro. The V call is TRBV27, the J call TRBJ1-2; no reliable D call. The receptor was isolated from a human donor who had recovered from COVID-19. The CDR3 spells CASSLSREVYGYTF. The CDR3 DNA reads TGTGCCAGCAGTTTATCGAGGGAGGTCTATGGCTACACCTTC.